This T cell receptor (beta chain) was sequenced in a study of cytomegalovirus exposure and HLA in healthy donors. Study details: Early release data held approximately 81 million unique TCRs from HLA-typed donors.

60 Vbeta and 13 Jbeta primers were used in PCR. Libraries were prepared by immunoSEQ multiplex PCR; TCRdb keeps only in-frame clonotypes and omits some of them. The sample totals 130,000 or so clones. Findings and limits, study-wide: Analyses of presence/absence relied on an assumption of roughly uniform sequencing depth across donors. Association of 16,951 TCR beta sequences with HLA alleles was found at 0.05 false discovery rate in a later analysis. The authors reported that TCR beta sequences could predict HLA-A and HLA-B alleles. These predictions were accurate for most subjects in the first cohort.

A word on this clone: Its antigen is undetermined.

CDR1 is SGHDT and CDR2 is YYEEEE in the germline V gene. This CDR3 region has 15 residues. V was cut by 0 bases and J by 3 bases, with 13 bases left in between. The specimen sequenced was PBMCs. This clonotype was obtained from a woman younger than 35 in good health and CMV-seronegative. This chain joins TRBV5-6 and TRBJ2-7, with D possibly matching TRBD1 (6 bases). CDR3 DNA sequence: TGTGCCAGCAGCTTGGAGTCGGGCAGGGGCTACGAGCAGTACGTC. It specifies CASSLESGRGYEQYV.